The clone carrying this T cell receptor beta chain was seen ten or more times. These data originate in a study of patients and donors after allogeneic stem cell transplantation. Germline assignment: CDR1 SGHVS and CDR2 FQNEAQ. The V gene lost 5 bases and the J gene lost 6 bases, with 12 bases spanning the gap. The CDR3 totals 13 residues. Each CDR3 protein gets one entry after TCRdb re-called the RT-PCR reads with MiXCR. The data contain around 240,000 distinct CDR3 sequences, 13% to 15% of them singletons. The sample taken for sequencing was blood, either unsorted or a sorted T cell fraction (not recorded which). The source of this sequence is a human donor who was either an allogeneic HSCT recipient or a stem cell or donor lymphocyte infusion donor (not recorded which). It is not recorded whose cells these are; they may come from a transplant donor. The chain uses TRBV7-8 and TRBJ2-3; D is unclear. CDR3 amino acids: CASSLLPGDTQYF. CDR3 bases: TGTGCCAGCAGCCTCCTACCTGGGGATACGCAGTATTTT.